What follows is one T cell receptor beta chain and its context. The antigen is unknown. MiXCR, run by TCRdb on the 5' RACE reads, gives a single entry per CDR3 protein. The sample includes roughly 520,000 distinct CDR3 sequences, around a fifth of them seen just once. This specimen comes from a study of T cells after yellow fever vaccination. For the study at large: Preparation used SMART-Seq v4 Ultra Low Input for the low-cell-number fractions. Study-level findings and limits: Most clones from primary vaccination resurfaced after the booster (approximately 96% CD4, 88% CD8). Although most clonotypes did not, a small share appeared in both CD4 and CD8 compartments.

Germline CDR1 DFQATT, CDR2 SNEGSKA (reference sequence). V shed 3 bases, J shed 0 bases, and the junction held 7 bases outside the gene matches. There are 16 residues in the CDR3. Sequencing was performed on PBMCs, taken roughly 20 days after the first yellow fever vaccination. The chain links TRBV20-1 to TRBJ2-3, with 9 positions matching TRBD2. This receptor was obtained from a young man who received the YFV17D yellow fever vaccine. In DNA form, the CDR3 reads TGCAGTGCTAGCCTACTAGCGGGTACTAGCACAGATACGCAGTATTTT. Translated: CSASLLAGTSTDTQYF.